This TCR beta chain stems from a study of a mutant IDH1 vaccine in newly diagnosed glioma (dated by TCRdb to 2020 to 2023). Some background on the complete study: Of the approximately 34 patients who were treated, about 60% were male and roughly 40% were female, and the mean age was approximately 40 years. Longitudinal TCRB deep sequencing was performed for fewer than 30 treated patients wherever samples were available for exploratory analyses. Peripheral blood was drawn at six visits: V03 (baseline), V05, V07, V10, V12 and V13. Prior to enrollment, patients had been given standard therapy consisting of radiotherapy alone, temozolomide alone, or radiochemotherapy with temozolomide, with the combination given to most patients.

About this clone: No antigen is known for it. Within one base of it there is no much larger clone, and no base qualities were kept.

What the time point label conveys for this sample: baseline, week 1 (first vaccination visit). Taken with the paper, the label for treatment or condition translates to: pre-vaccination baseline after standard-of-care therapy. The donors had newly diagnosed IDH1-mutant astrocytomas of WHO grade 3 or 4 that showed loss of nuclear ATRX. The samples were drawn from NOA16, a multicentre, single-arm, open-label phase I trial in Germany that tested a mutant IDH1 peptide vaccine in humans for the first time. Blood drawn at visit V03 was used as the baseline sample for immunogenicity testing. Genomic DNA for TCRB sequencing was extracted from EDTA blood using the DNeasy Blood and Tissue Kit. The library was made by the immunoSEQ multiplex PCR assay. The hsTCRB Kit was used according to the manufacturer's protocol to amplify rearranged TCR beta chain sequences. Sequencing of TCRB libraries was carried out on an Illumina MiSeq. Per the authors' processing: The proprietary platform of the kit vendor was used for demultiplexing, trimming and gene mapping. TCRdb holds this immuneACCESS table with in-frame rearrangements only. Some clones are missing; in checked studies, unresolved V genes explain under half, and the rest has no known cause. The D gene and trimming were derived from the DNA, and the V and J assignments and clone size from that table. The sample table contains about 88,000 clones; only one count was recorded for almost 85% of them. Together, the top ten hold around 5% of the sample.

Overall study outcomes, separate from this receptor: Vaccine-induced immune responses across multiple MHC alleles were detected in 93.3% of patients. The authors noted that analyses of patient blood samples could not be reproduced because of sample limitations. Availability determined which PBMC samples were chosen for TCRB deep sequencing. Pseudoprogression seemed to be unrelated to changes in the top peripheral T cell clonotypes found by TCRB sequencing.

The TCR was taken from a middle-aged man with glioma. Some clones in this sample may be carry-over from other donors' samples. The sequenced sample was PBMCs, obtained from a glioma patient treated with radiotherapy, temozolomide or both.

The CDR3 region reads CASSDMGSGETQYF. The sequenced DNA: TGTGCCAGCAGTGATATGGGGAGCGGGGAGACCCAGTACTTC. The V and J segments used are TRBV2 and TRBJ2-5; perhaps TRBD2 is the D gene, with 6 bases matching. The CDR3 holds 14 amino acids from the cysteine to the phenylalanine. Just CDR3 DNA is preserved here, 42 bases in frame from base 1. Trimming at the junction amounts to 3 bases on V and 5 bases on J, and the germline ends lie 13 bases apart. The germline V gene supplies CDR1 SNHLY and CDR2 FYNNEI.